A single sample gave rise to the 8 T cell receptor beta chains below, sequenced in a study of OX40 agonist ivuxolimab in advanced cancers. Generated by immunoSEQ multiplex PCR, the TCRdb table keeps only in-frame clones and is missing some. Of approximately 31,000 clones listed, 70% to 90% are singletons. The sequenced sample was CD4+ or CD8+ T cells sorted from blood, obtained in a trial of the OX40 agonist ivuxolimab. These TCRs come from an adult with an advanced solid tumor such as melanoma, head and neck, liver or kidney cancer.

The V and J genes are TRBV11-2 and TRBJ2-7; TRBD2 matches 14 bases. This CDR3 contains 15 residues. CDR1 is SGHAT, CDR2 FQNNGV, per germline. J gave up 7 bases and V 5 bases, and 7 bases lay outside the gene matches. CDR3 sequence reads: CASSDGTSGGFEQYF. CDR3 nucleotides: TGTGCCAGCAGCGACGGGACTAGCGGGGGCTTTGAGCAGTACTTC.

The gene calls are TRBV27 and TRBJ2-3, with TRBD2 matching 15 bases. The CDR3 sequence is 19 residues long. The germline gives CDR1 MNHEY, CDR2 SMNVEV (reference sequence). The J segment lost 4 bases and the V segment lost 3 bases, leaving 11 bases of the junction unmatched. Written as DNA, the CDR3 is TGTGCCAGCAGTTTCTCGGTCGGACTAGCGGGGGGGCCGGCAGATACGCAGTATTTT. The encoded protein is CASSFSVGLAGGPADTQYF.

The rearrangement links TRBV7-9 to TRBJ2-2, with 10 bases identical to TRBD2. The length of the CDR3 is 16 residues. Trimming cost V 7 bases and J 4 bases; bases outside gene matches: 9. Germline CDR1 is SEHNR and CDR2 is FQNEAQ (reference sequence). CDR3 sequence reads: CASTRTSGLTTGELFF. CDR3 in DNA: TGTGCCAGCACCCGGACTAGCGGACTCACCACCGGGGAGCTGTTTTTT.

This clone has a single count. This chain joins TRBV5-6 and TRBJ2-4, with 7 positions matching TRBD1. The germline gives CDR1 SGHDT, CDR2 YYEEEE. CDR3 length equals 16 residues. With 4 bases clipped from V and 0 bases from J, the junction kept 7 bases outside the gene matches. The CDR3, as DNA: TGTGCCAGCAGCGAGGGGACAGTTCTAGCCAAAAACATTCAGTACTTC. Amino acids: CASSEGTVLAKNIQYF.

The chain combines TRBV6-4 with TRBJ2-1; 8 nucleotides agree with TRBD2. Germline values: CDR1 MRHNA, CDR2 SNTAGT. V shed 2 bases and J 6 bases; nucleotides not matched to a gene: 3. This CDR3 contains 14 residues. The CDR3 nucleotides are TGTGCCAGCAGTGACCTTGGGACTAGCAATGAGCAGTTCTTC. It is translated as CASSDLGTSNEQFF.

This chain joins TRBV10-1 and TRBJ2-2; the D is unclear. Germline V CDR1 and CDR2: WNHNN, SYGVQD (reference sequence). V lost 7 bases to trimming and J lost 0 bases, with 6 bases between them. CDR3 length: 13 amino acids. The CDR3: CASNSSNTGELFF. The CDR3 bases are TGCGCCAGCAACTCTTCGAACACCGGGGAGCTGTTTTTT.

The chain carries TRBV7-5 and TRBJ2-4; the table assigns TRBD1, which was not confirmed against the DNA. TRBV7-5 is reported as a pseudogene. The CDR3 has 14 residues. The CDR3 coding sequence is TGTGCCAGAAGCTTCCGAGGGGGCAAAAACATTCAGTACTTC. This gives the protein CARSFRGGKNIQYF.

The V gene is TRBV5-4, the J gene TRBJ2-5; TRBD2 is a possible D gene (6 bases). The germline gives CDR1 SGHNT, CDR2 YYREEE (reference sequence). The CDR3 covers 15 residues. Trimming stripped 3 bases from V and 3 bases from J, with 15 bases between. The CDR3 nucleotides are TGTGCCAGCAGCTCCCTGACCTGGGGGGAAGAGACCCAGTACTTC. Translation: CASSSLTWGEETQYF.